This T cell receptor beta chain was found in a study of T cells after yellow fever vaccination (dated by TCRdb to the late 2010s). The study in broad terms: The SMART-Seq v4 Ultra Low Input RNA kit was used to prepare libraries from fractions with low cell numbers. To follow T-cell clones before and after both primary and booster YFV17D yellow fever vaccination, bulk TCR alpha and beta repertoires underwent longitudinal sequencing. Two healthy male donors, one aged 18 to 29 and one aged 30 to 40 years, made up the cohort. Blood samples were taken at several timepoints before and after primary and secondary immunization, and bulk PBMC replicates and cell subsets were isolated.

This clonotype appeared a few times. The antigen it binds to is not known. No base qualities exist here, and no much larger clone lies one base off it. The paper as a whole reports these results and caveats: Compared with the primary T-cell response, the secondary T-cell response was faster but weaker, reaching its peak on day 5 rather than on day 15. After the booster, most clones that had expanded after primary vaccination were detected again (around 97% of CD4 and around nine tenths of CD8), suggesting broad maintenance of memory. The study included only two donors, which limits how far the findings can be generalized. Computational filtering was needed because FACS-sorted repertoires could contain abundant contaminating clonotypes from the bulk population. A small share of clonotypes was detected in both CD4 and CD8 compartments, with the overlap likely arising from convergent recombination.

The CDR3 runs 15 residues from the cysteine to the phenylalanine. Only CDR3 DNA is held: 45 bases, read in frame from base 1. V and J are truncated by 5 bases and 7 bases respectively, leaving an intervening sequence of 18 bases. Sequences SGHAT (CDR1) and FQDESV (CDR2) are obtained from the germline V gene (reference sequence). The intended sense of this specimen's treatment or condition label: live attenuated yellow fever vaccine strain. Two biological replicates of bulk PBMCs were collected at each blood-draw timepoint. A standard Ficoll-Paque protocol was used to isolate PBMCs from peripheral blood. TriZol was used to extract RNA from bulk PBMCs, from CD4 and CD8 fractions, and from dextramer-positive and dextramer-negative fractions. TCR cDNA was made using 5'RACE template switching, a step that added a universal primer site and unique molecular identifiers. cDNA synthesis was primed from both the TCR alpha and TCR beta constant segments. Library amplification used two PCR steps, and the second PCR step added sample barcodes and sequencing adapters. Libraries were sequenced on Illumina HiSeq 2500 (2x100 bp) or NovaSeq (2x150 bp). In the paper's pipeline: MIGEC was used to demultiplex reads and collapse the reads into UMI consensus sequences, and MiXCR was used for V(D)J alignment. Clonotypes responding to the vaccine were identified with edgeR on replicate PBMC samples, with the criteria of FDR below 0.01 and a log2 fold change above 5 up to day 15. CD4 or CD8 identity was assigned to each bulk clonotype according to whether the clonotype was present at higher abundance in the sequenced CD4 repertoire or the sequenced CD8 repertoire. TCRdb itself trimmed the public reads at Q25 with fastp, ran MiXCR and retained productive beta chains. CDR3 protein duplicates are merged, each entry listing the most common genes and DNA. The V and J calls and clone size come from TCRdb's table, not from the authors' own analysis. The sample table contains a few hundred thousand distinct CDR3 sequences; only one count was recorded for about a sixth of them. Approximately 15% of the sample is taken by the ten largest.

The TCR comes from a man aged 18 to 35 who received the YFV17D yellow fever vaccine. The chain joins TRBV11-1 to TRBJ2-1, and possibly TRBD2, on 6 matching bases. The material sequenced was PBMCs, taken around 5 days after the first yellow fever vaccination. The DNA sequence follows: TGTGCCAGCAGCCCAAGCCCGGGACTGGGGAATGAGCAGTTCTTC. Translated, this is CASSPSPGLGNEQFF.